These T cell receptor beta chains were read from a single sample in a study of Ad26.COV2.S vaccination and SARS-CoV-2 variants. The method was immunoSEQ multiplex PCR; TCRdb's version includes in-frame clones alone and lacks a portion of them. This table has around 300,000 clones, about 88% appearing once. This sample comprised peripheral blood, obtained in a trial of Ad26.COV2.S vaccine versus placebo. The receptors here all came from a person between 18 and 65 years old who received the Ad26.COV2.S COVID-19 vaccine or a placebo. Both conserved end residues are part of each CDR3. D genes are given only for firm matches.

v_call,d_call,j_call,cdr3_nt,cdr3_aa
TRBV19,-,TRBJ1-3,TGTGCCAGTAGAACTCCTGAGGGGTCTGGAAACACCATATATTTT,CASRTPEGSGNTIYF
TRBV5-4,-,TRBJ2-7,TGTGCCAGCAGCTTGGAGGGGTCCCCTCACGAGCAGTACTTC,CASSLEGSPHEQYF
TRBV21-1,-,TRBJ2-1,TGTGCCAGCAGCCCCCGCGGACTAGCGGGGGTAGGGGATGAGCAGTTCTTC,CASSPRGLAGVGDEQFF
TRBV5-6,-,TRBJ1-1,TGTGCCAGCAGCTGGGCTCAGAACACTGAAGCTTTCTTT,CASSWAQNTEAFF
TRBV14,-,TRBJ2-7,TGTGCCAGCAGCCAAGACTCGTTATCCTACGAGCAGTACTTC,CASSQDSLSYEQYF
TRBV28,-,TRBJ2-7,TGTGCCAGCAGTTTAAGAGGGAAGAGCTCCTACGAGCAGTACTTC,CASSLRGKSSYEQYF
TRBV11-2,-,TRBJ1-1,TGTGCCAGCAGCTCGGACAGAGACACTGAAGCTTTCTTT,CASSSDRDTEAFF
TRBV24-1,-,TRBJ2-2,TGTGCCACCAGTGATCCTCCAGGGAACAGGGAGCTGTTTTTT,CATSDPPGNRELFF
TRBV10-3,TRBD1,TRBJ2-7,TGTGCCATCGGGACCCCGACAGGGCGCGAGCAGTACTTC,CAIGTPTGREQYF
TRBV4-3,-,TRBJ1-4,TGCGCCAGCAGCCAGGCAGGGAATGAAAAACTGTTTTTT,CASSQAGNEKLFF
TRBV24-1,-,TRBJ2-3,TGTGCCACCAGTGATCCAAGTGGGACACTATCAGATACGCAGTATTTT,CATSDPSGTLSDTQYF